The 10 T cell receptor beta chains given below trace back to one sample, sequenced in a study of early T cells in non-severe SARS-CoV-2 infection. TCRdb recomputed calls from the 5' RACE reads with MiXCR, one row per CDR3 protein. The table lists around 35,000 distinct CDR3 sequences, about 5.3% of them singletons. The source material was whole blood. These receptors came from an adult who was a healthcare worker with PCR-confirmed SARS-CoV-2 infection or an uninfected control (not recorded which).

This clonotype was seen at least ten times. The chain links TRBV18 to TRBJ2-7; D may be TRBD1 (5 bases). The CDR3 has 12 amino acids. The V end was cut by 4 bases, the J end by 5 bases, with 9 bases between. Germline CDR1 KGHSH, CDR2 LQKENI. CDR3 region: CASSHKGDEQYF. The CDR3 DNA is TGTGCCAGCTCACATAAAGGGGACGAGCAGTACTTC.

The rearrangement joins TRBV5-1 to TRBJ2-3, with 13 nucleotides matching TRBD2. The J segment lost 4 bases and the V segment lost 3 bases, leaving 11 bases of the junction unmatched. The CDR3 has 18 residues. Germline V gene data show CDR1 as SGHRS and CDR2 as YFSETQ. The CDR3: CASSSSGLAGVEADTQYF. The CDR3 nucleotides read TGCGCCAGCAGCTCCTCAGGACTAGCGGGAGTTGAAGCAGATACGCAGTATTTT.

V and J are TRBV5-6 and TRBJ1-5; a weak D match, TRBD1 (6 bases). Per germline, CDR1 SGHDT and CDR2 YYEEEE. The V end lost 4 bases, the J end lost 0 bases, and 14 bases lay between the germline ends. The CDR3 contains 16 residues. Here the CDR3 DNA reads TGTGCCAGCAGCGCCACTGGGGGCGATAGCAATCAGCCCCAGCATTTT. Translating it yields CASSATGGDSNQPQHF.

This clonotype was seen repeatedly, ten times or more. The rearrangement uses TRBV3-1 and TRBJ2-1; TRBD1 agrees at 12 bases. Trimming at V came to 4 bases and at J to 9 bases, leaving 10 bases not matched to a gene. Germline V lookup: CDR1 LGHDT, CDR2 YNNKEL (reference sequence). This CDR3 spans 16 amino acids. The CDR3 region is CASSRRPGQGAGEQFF. CDR3 DNA sequence: TGTGCCAGCAGCCGAAGACCGGGACAGGGGGCGGGTGAGCAGTTCTTC.

This clonotype was picked up many times. J is TRBJ2-5 and V is TRBV7-9; 10 bases match TRBD1. Germline values: CDR1 SEHNR, CDR2 FQNEAQ (reference sequence). This CDR3 has 14 amino acids. The V gene end was trimmed by 3 bases and the J gene end by 4 bases; junction bases not matched to a gene: 2. The CDR3 loop reads CASSFGQGGETQYF. The CDR3 bases are TGTGCCAGCAGCTTCGGACAGGGGGGAGAGACCCAGTACTTC. Full variable domain (remainder filled in from reference TRBV7-9 and TRBJ2-5): DTGVSQNPRHKITKRGQNVTFRCDPISEHNRLYWYRQTLGQGPEFLTYFQNEAQLEKSRLLSDRFSAERPKGSFSTLEIQRTEQGDSAMYLCASSFGQGGETQYFGPGTRLLVL.

This clonotype was picked up a small number of times. At one of its ends the junction is not consistent with the germline gene, which may arise from a read error. The genes are TRBV6-6 and TRBJ2-7; D remains unclear. Germline-derived CDR1 and CDR2 are MNHNY and SVGAGI (reference sequence). This CDR3 is built from 11 residues. DNA for the CDR3: TGTGCCAGCAGTTTCTCCTCCGAGCAGTACTTC. Protein product: CASSFSSEQYF.

The chain joins TRBV29-1 to TRBJ1-1, with D possibly TRBD1 on 6 matching bases. The CDR3 length is 11 residues. The germline V gene has CDR1 SQVTM and CDR2 ANQGSEA. V was clipped by 7 bases and J by 10 bases, with 16 bases between them. The CDR3 is CSAGQTTTAFF. Here the CDR3 DNA reads TGCAGCGCCGGACAGACAACGACAGCTTTCTTT.

This clonotype was counted many times. The chain couples TRBV7-2 to TRBJ2-7, with D maybe TRBD2 (5 bases). The CDR3 spans 15 residues. Germline V gene data show CDR1 as SGHTA and CDR2 as FQGNSA. V was shortened by 5 bases and J by 2 bases, with 16 bases between the two germline ends. The CDR3 loop is CASSPVADGAYEQYF. The CDR3 DNA sequence: TGTGCCAGCAGCCCCGTGGCGGACGGGGCCTACGAGCAGTACTTC.

The chain recombines TRBV7-2 with TRBJ2-7; D is possibly TRBD1 or TRBD2 (5 bases each). This CDR3 comprises 15 residues. CDR1 is SGHTA and CDR2 is FQGNSA in the germline V gene. Trimming removed 1 base from V and 2 bases from J, with 12 bases in between. CDR3 nucleotides: TGTGCCAGCAGCTTAGGTGGGGGTTCCACCTACGAGCAGTACTTC. Amino acid sequence: CASSLGGGSTYEQYF.

This clonotype was observed a handful of times. This chain connects TRBV27 to TRBJ2-4; 10 bases are a match to TRBD1. The germline CDR1 and CDR2 sequences are MNHEY and SMNVEV (reference sequence). J lost 8 bases, V lost 3 bases, and 4 bases had no gene match. This CDR3 region has 14 residues. The CDR3 region has the DNA TGTGCCAGCAGTTTCGGGACAGGGGAAGACATTCAGTACTTC. As protein: CASSFGTGEDIQYF.